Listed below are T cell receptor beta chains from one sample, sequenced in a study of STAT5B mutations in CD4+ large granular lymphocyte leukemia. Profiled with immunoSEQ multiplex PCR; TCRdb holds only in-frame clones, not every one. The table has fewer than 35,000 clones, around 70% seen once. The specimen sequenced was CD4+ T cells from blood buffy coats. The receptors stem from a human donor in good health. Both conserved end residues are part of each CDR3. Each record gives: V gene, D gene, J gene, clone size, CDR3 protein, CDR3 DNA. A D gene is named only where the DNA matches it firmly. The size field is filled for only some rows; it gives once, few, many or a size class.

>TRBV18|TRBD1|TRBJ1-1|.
CASSPNRGETEAFF
TGTGCCAGCTCACCAAACAGGGGGGAAACTGAAGCTTTCTTT
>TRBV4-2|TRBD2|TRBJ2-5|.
CASSQDWLAGGLGQYF
TGTGCCAGCAGCCAAGATTGGCTAGCGGGGGGGTTGGGCCAGTACTTC
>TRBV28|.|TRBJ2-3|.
CASSFEGPPGPSDTQYF
TGTGCCAGCAGTTTCGAGGGCCCCCCGGGACCTTCTGATACGCAGTATTTT
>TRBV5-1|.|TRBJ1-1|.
CASRQDRAEAFF
TGCGCCAGCAGACAGGACCGCGCTGAAGCTTTCTTT
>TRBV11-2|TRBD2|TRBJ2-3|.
CASSPWTSGGALDTQYF
TGTGCCAGCAGCCCGTGGACTAGCGGGGGGGCCTTAGATACGCAGTATTTT
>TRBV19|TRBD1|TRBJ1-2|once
CASYRTGGSFYGYTF
TGTGCCAGTTACAGGACAGGGGGATCTTTCTATGGCTACACCTTC
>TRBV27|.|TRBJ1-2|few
CASSLSRRNYGYTF
TGTGCCAGCAGTCTATCGCGACGGAACTATGGCTACACCTTC
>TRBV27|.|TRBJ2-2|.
CASTAGFTGELFF
TGTGCCAGCACGGCAGGGTTCACCGGGGAGCTGTTTTTT
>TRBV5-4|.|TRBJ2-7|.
CASSLGANSYEQYF
TGTGCCAGCAGCTTAGGAGCGAACTCCTACGAGCAGTACTTC
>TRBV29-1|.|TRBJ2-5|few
CSVEGGSETQYF
TGCAGCGTTGAAGGTGGGTCGGAGACCCAGTACTTC
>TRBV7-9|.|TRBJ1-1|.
CASSLSQGFAEAFF
TGTGCCAGCAGCTTAAGTCAGGGGTTCGCTGAAGCTTTCTTT
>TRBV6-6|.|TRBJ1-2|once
CASGGNYGYTF
TGTGCCAGCGGGGGGAATTATGGCTACACCTTC
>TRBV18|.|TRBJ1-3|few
CASSPRISGNTIYF
TGTGCCAGCTCACCACGGATCTCTGGAAACACCATATATTTT
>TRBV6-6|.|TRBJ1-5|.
CASSYSREQPQHF
TGTGCCAGCAGTTATTCCAGGGAACAGCCCCAGCATTTT
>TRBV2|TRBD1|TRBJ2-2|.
CASSEDGTVFAGELFF
TGTGCCAGCAGTGAAGACGGGACAGTGTTCGCCGGGGAGCTGTTTTTT
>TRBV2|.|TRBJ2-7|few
CASSEGGDEQYF
TGTGCCAGCAGTGAAGGGGGGGACGAGCAGTACTTC
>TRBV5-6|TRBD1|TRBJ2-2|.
CASSLLPGTEITGELFF
TGTGCCAGCAGCCTTCTCCCGGGGACAGAGATCACCGGGGAGCTGTTTTTT
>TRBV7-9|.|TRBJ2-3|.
CASSPGHTHTDTQYF
TGTGCCAGCAGCCCCGGACATACCCACACAGATACGCAGTATTTT
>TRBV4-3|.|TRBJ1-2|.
CASSHRGNYGYTF
TGCGCCAGCAGCCACCGAGGTAACTATGGCTACACCTTC
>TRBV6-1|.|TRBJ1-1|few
CASSPQTLPGTEAFF
TGTGCCAGCAGTCCGCAAACACTCCCGGGGACTGAAGCTTTCTTT
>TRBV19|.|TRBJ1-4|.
CASSQGPLGKLFF
TGTGCCAGTAGTCAGGGCCCCCTAGGAAAACTGTTTTTT
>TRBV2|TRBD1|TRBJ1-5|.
CASRDRVEDQPQHF
TGTGCCAGCAGAGACAGGGTTGAAGATCAGCCCCAGCATTTT
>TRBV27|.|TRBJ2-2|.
CATRRTGSTGELFF
TGTGCCACCAGACGTACAGGGAGCACCGGGGAGCTGTTTTTT
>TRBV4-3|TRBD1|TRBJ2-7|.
CASSQGRQGFEQYF
TGCGCCAGCAGCCAAGGAAGACAGGGGTTCGAGCAGTACTTC
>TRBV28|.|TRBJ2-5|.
CASSFREPGETQYF
TGTGCCAGCAGTTTCAGGGAACCAGGAGAGACCCAGTACTTC
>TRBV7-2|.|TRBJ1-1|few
CASSLEGDTEAFF
TGTGCCAGCAGCTTAGAGGGCGACACTGAAGCTTTCTTT
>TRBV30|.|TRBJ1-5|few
CAWRPRGGHQPQHF
TGTGCCTGGAGACCCCGGGGGGGTCATCAGCCCCAGCATTTT
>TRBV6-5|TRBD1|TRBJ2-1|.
CASRLQGVSYNEQFF
TGTGCCAGCAGACTACAGGGGGTTTCCTACAATGAGCAGTTCTTC
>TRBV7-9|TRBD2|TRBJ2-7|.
CASSLGGLANHYEQYF
TGTGCCAGCAGCTTAGGGGGACTAGCGAACCACTACGAGCAGTACTTC
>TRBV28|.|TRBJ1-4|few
CASSTLRVLFF
TGTGCCAGCAGCACACTCAGGGTGCTGTTTTTT
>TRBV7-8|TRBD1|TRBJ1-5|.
CASSPTGTGLNQPQHF
TGTGCCAGCAGCCCGACCGGGACAGGGTTAAATCAGCCCCAGCATTTT
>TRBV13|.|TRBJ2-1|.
CASSLGGRYNEQFF
TGTGCCAGCAGCTTAGGAGGGCGTTACAATGAGCAGTTCTTC
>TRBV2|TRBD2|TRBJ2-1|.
CASGGGFYNEQFF
TGTGCCAGTGGGGGAGGGTTCTACAATGAGCAGTTCTTC
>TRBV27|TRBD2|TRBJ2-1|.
CASSFLGLAGGPYNEQFF
TGTGCCAGCAGTTTTTTGGGACTAGCGGGAGGGCCCTACAATGAGCAGTTCTTC
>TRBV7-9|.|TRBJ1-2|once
CASTQVYGYTF
TGTGCCAGCACCCAAGTATATGGCTACACCTTC
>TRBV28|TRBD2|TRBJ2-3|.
CASSTIAGPTDTQYF
TGTGCCAGCAGCACCATAGCGGGACCCACAGATACGCAGTATTTT
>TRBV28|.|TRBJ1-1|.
CASSFRSGTEAFF
TGTGCCAGCAGTTTTAGATCGGGCACTGAAGCTTTCTTT
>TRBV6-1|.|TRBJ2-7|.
CASTYGQSKYF
TGTGCCAGCACTTACGGACAGTCGAAGTACTTC
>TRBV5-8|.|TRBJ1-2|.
CASSLAALPGESGYTF
TGTGCCAGCAGCTTGGCCGCGTTACCGGGGGAGAGTGGCTACACCTTC
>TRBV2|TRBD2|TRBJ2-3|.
CAIQPGGDTDTQYF
TGTGCCATTCAACCCGGGGGGGACACAGATACGCAGTATTTT
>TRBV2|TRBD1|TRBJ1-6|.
CASLPGGTGGNSPLHF
TGTGCCAGCCTCCCGGGAGGGACAGGGGGAAATTCACCCCTCCACTTT
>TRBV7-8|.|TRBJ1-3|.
CASSAGSGNTIYF
TGTGCCAGCAGCGCAGGGAGTGGAAACACCATATATTTT
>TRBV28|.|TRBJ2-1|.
CASRQVGNNEQFF
TGTGCCAGCCGACAGGTGGGGAACAATGAGCAGTTCTTC
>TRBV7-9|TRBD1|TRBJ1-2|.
CASSPVRQGAYGYTF
TGTGCCAGCAGCCCCGTTCGACAGGGGGCGTATGGCTACACCTTC
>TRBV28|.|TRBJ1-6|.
CASGNSPLHF
TGTGCCAGCGGGAATTCACCCCTCCACTTT
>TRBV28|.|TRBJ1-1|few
CASSAQGKGRTEAFF
TGTGCCAGCAGTGCACAGGGTAAAGGGCGGACTGAAGCTTTCTTT
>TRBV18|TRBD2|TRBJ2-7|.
CASSPLAGSSYEQYF
TGTGCCAGCTCACCTCTAGCGGGGAGCTCCTACGAGCAGTACTTC
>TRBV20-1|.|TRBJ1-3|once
CSAIERNTIYF
TGCAGTGCTATAGAGAGAAACACCATATATTTT
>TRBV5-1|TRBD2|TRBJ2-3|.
CASSFGPGGGTDTQYF
TGCGCCAGCAGCTTCGGTCCGGGAGGAGGCACAGATACGCAGTATTTT
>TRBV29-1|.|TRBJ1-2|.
CSVETLGGGGYTF
TGCAGCGTTGAAACACTGGGGGGGGGTGGCTACACCTTC
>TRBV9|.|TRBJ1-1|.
CASTRDGTEAFF
TGTGCCAGCACCAGGGACGGCACTGAAGCTTTCTTT
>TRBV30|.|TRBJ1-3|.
CAWRFKSGNTIYF
TGTGCCTGGAGGTTCAAATCTGGAAACACCATATATTTT
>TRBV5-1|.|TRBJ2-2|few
CASSLAGDPNTGELFF
TGCGCCAGCAGCTTGGCGGGGGATCCTAACACCGGGGAGCTGTTTTTT